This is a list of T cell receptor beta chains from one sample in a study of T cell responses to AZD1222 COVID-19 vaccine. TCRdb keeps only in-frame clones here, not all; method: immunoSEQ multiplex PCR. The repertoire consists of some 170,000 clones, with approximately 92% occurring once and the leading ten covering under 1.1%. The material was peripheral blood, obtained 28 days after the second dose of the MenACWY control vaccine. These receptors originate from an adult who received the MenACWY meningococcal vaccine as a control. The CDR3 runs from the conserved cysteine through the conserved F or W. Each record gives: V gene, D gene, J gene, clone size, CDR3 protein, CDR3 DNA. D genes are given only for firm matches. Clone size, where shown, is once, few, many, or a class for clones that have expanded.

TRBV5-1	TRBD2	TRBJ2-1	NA	CASSQGGGNEQFF	TGCGCCAGCAGCCAGGGCGGGGGGAATGAGCAGTTCTTC
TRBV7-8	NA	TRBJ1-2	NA	CASSPDTYGYTF	TGTGCCAGCAGCCCGGACACCTATGGCTACACCTTC
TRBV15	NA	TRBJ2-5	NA	CATSSVRAPQYF	TGTGCCACCAGCAGTGTACGGGCGCCCCAGTACTTC
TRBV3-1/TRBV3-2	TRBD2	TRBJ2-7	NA	CASSQGAGGEQYF	TGTGCCAGCAGCCAAGGGGCGGGGGGTGAGCAGTACTTC
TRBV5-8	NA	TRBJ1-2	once	CASSLEAYGYTF	TGTGCCAGCAGCTTGGAGGCGTACGGCTACACCTTC
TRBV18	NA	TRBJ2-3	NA	CASSPKHAYWGTDTQYF	TGTGCCAGCTCGCCCAAACACGCATACTGGGGCACAGATACGCAGTATTTT
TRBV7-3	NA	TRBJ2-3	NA	CASSLRWGTDTQYF	TGTGCCAGCAGCTTACGTTGGGGTACAGATACGCAGTATTTT
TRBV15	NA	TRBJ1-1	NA	CATSSNRRGNTEAFF	TGTGCCACCAGCAGTAACAGGCGGGGGAACACTGAAGCTTTCTTT
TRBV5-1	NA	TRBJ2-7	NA	CASSLALVTYEQYF	TGCGCCAGCAGCTTGGCCCTGGTAACCTACGAGCAGTACTTC
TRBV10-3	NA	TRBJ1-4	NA	CAISGVGTNEKLFF	TGTGCCATCAGTGGGGTTGGGACTAATGAAAAACTGTTTTTT
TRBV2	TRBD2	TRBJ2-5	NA	CASGGGSGGAEETQYF	TGTGCCAGCGGAGGAGGTAGCGGGGGGGCCGAAGAGACCCAGTACTTC
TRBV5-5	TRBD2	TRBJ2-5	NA	CASSLALAGGQETQYF	TGTGCCAGCAGCTTGGCTCTAGCGGGGGGACAAGAGACCCAGTACTTC
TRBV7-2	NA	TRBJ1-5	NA	CASSSMEGTNQPQHF	TGTGCCAGCAGCAGTATGGAGGGTACCAATCAGCCCCAGCATTTT
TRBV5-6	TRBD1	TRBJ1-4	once	CASSEGAYNEKLFF	TGTGCCAGCAGCGAGGGGGCCTATAATGAAAAACTGTTTTTT
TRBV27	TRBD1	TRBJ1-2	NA	CASSLLGQEIDGYTF	TGTGCCAGCAGTTTATTGGGACAGGAGATCGATGGCTACACCTTC
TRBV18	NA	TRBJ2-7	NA	CASSPLDRDYEQYF	TGTGCCAGCTCACCACTGGACAGAGACTACGAGCAGTACTTC
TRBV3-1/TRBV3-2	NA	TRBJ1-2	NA	CASSQNGAGVGYTF	TGTGCCAGCAGCCAAAATGGGGCAGGGGTTGGCTACACCTTC
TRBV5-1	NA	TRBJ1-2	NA	CASSLDLIDGYTF	TGCGCCAGCAGCTTGGACCTGATCGATGGCTACACCTTC
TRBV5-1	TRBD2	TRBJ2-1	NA	CASSQTSGEYNEQFF	TGCGCCAGCAGCCAGACTAGCGGGGAATACAATGAGCAGTTCTTC
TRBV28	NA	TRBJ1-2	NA	CASTGTTNYGYTF	TGTGCCAGCACCGGGACAACCAACTATGGCTACACCTTC
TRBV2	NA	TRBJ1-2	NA	CASSEQGPRHSYGYTF	TGTGCCAGCAGTGAACAGGGGCCCCGGCACTCATACGGCTACACCTTC
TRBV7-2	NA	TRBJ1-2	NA	CASSPGHGYGYTF	TGTGCCAGCAGCCCCGGACACGGCTATGGCTACACCTTC
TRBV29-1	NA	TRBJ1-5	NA	CSASEGNSNQPQHF	TGCAGCGCCTCCGAGGGGAATAGCAATCAGCCCCAGCATTTT
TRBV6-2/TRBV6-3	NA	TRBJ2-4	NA	CASSLRPPGYIQYF	TGTGCCAGCAGTTTAAGACCCCCCGGATACATTCAGTACTTC
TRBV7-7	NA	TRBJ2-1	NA	CASSSTGSSYNEQFF	TGTGCTAGCAGCTCCACAGGGAGCTCCTACAATGAGCAGTTCTTC
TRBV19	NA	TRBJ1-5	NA	CASEGYSNQPQHF	TGTGCCAGCGAGGGTTATAGCAATCAGCCCCAGCATTTT